The clone carrying this TCR beta chain was picked up many times. Its antigen is not known. All patients showed node-negative disease on CT and PET/CT and lacked prior chemotherapy, radiotherapy or other malignancies. The length of the CDR3 is 13 residues. V dropped 5 bases and J dropped 5 bases, with 13 bases sitting between them. Germline CDR1 reads SGHRS; CDR2 reads YFSETQ. This sample stems from a study of prognosis after radiotherapy for stage I lung cancer. Across the whole study: Radiotherapy used SBRT, divided into 3 to 5 fractions and reaching a biologically effective dose of at least 100 Gy. A handful of patients developed distant metastases (median roughly seven months) after radiotherapy; around 15 showed no significant progression.

Researchers used two-round multiplex PCR to amplify TCR beta CDR3 starting from genomic DNA. Gene-specific TRBV and TRBJ primers were used in PCR round one. TCRdb re-analysed the multiplex PCR reads in MiXCR, keeping a single row per CDR3 protein. The sample lists tens of thousands of distinct CDR3 sequences, roughly 35% seen once, with approximately 9% in the top ten. General observations from the study: Shannon entropy (measured after stereotactic body radiation therapy) was lower in patients who went on to develop distant metastases.

The source of this sequence is a donor over 45 with non-small cell lung cancer. The sequencing used PBMCs, collected before or after stereotactic body radiation therapy (not recorded which). This chain uses TRBV5-1 with TRBJ1-1; D uncertain. The CDR3 DNA is TGCGCCAGCAGTAATGACCCCTCAACTGAAGCTTTCTTT. As protein: CASSNDPSTEAFF. The full variable domain, with the rest looked up from reference TRBV5-1 and TRBJ1-1, is KAGVTQTPRYLIKTRGQQVTLSCSPISGHRSVSWYQQTPGQGLQFLFEYFSETQRNKGNFPGRFSGRQFSNSRSEMNVSTLELGDSALYLCASSNDPSTEAFFGQGTRLTVV.